The next 23 T cell receptor beta chains were all read from a single sample in a study of blood T cell repertoires in COVID-19. Assay used: immunoSEQ multiplex PCR; TCRdb lists only in-frame clones, some missing. The table has tens of thousands of clones, around four fifths seen once; the top ten hold about 7%. The sample comprised peripheral blood. The receptor set was obtained from a man aged 60 to 75 with active COVID-19.

The chain joins TRBV21-1 to TRBJ2-2; the table's TRBD1 call for D was not verified on the DNA. TRBV21-1 constitutes a pseudogene. This CDR3 contains 20 residues. In DNA form, the CDR3 reads TGTGCCAGCAGCCCTGCCGGGACAGGGAGTGATGATAGTGTGACCGGGGAGCTGTTTTTT. This codes for CASSPAGTGSDDSVTGELFF.

The table lists this clone with a few counts. The rearrangement uses TRBV7-3 and TRBJ1-6; D is possibly TRBD1 (5 bases). The V and J ends lost 4 bases and 7 bases respectively, with 11 bases between them. The germline V gene has CDR1 SGHTA and CDR2 FQGTGA. This CDR3 contains 14 residues. The CDR3 is CASSSDSVNSPLHF. For the CDR3, the DNA is TGTGCCAGCAGCTCCGACAGCGTAAATTCACCCCTCCACTTT.

The chain couples TRBV4-1 to TRBJ2-3, with D possibly matching TRBD2 (6 bases). Germline V CDR1 and CDR2: MGHRA, YSYEKL. The length of the CDR3 is 15 residues. Trimming took off 4 bases at V and 0 bases at J, with 11 bases between the two ends. The CDR3 sequence: CASSPQRASTDTQYF. In DNA, the CDR3 is TGCGCCAGCAGCCCCCAGCGGGCTAGCACAGATACGCAGTATTTT.

V gene TRBV14 combines with J gene TRBJ2-7; 8 positions agree with TRBD2. The J segment lost 4 bases and the V segment lost 4 bases, leaving 3 bases of the junction unmatched. Germline V gene lookup returns CDR1 SGHDN and CDR2 FVKESK. CDR3 size: 13 residues. The CDR3 nucleotides are TGTGCCAGCAGCCCGGGACTAGGGTACGAGCAGTACTTC. It is translated as CASSPGLGYEQYF.

The chain couples TRBV9 to TRBJ2-1, with 9 bases that match TRBD2. Losses at the gene ends were 0 bases for V and 9 bases for J; bases not matched to a gene: 4. The germline V gene encodes CDR1 SGDLS and CDR2 YYNGEE. The CDR3 covers 14 residues. CDR3 nucleotide sequence: TGTGCCAGCAGCGTAGTGCGGGAGGGGGGTGAGCAGTTCTTC. It is translated as CASSVVREGGEQFF. Combining the CDR3 with reference TRBV9 and TRBJ2-1 gives the whole variable domain DSGVTQTPKHLITATGQRVTLRCSPRSGDLSVYWYQQSLDQGLQFLIQYYNGEERAKGNILERFSAQQFPDLHSELNLSSLELGDSALYFCASSVVREGGEQFFGPGTRLTVL.

The V and J genes are TRBV7-3 and TRBJ1-5; 8 bases agree with TRBD1. Looked up from germline, CDR1 is SGHTA and CDR2 is FQGTGA. J gave up 5 bases and V 6 bases, and 6 bases lay outside the gene matches. The CDR3 length is 14 residues. DNA of the CDR3: TGTGCCAGCAGTCTAGGGGACAGGCATCAGCCCCAGCATTTT. Amino acids: CASSLGDRHQPQHF.

CDR3 in amino acids: CASSEENYSYEQYF. The CDR3 nucleotides read TGTGCCAGCAGTGAAGAAAATTACTCCTACGAGCAGTACTTC. The chain couples TRBV6-1 to TRBJ2-7; no clear D gene. The ends were cut back, 1 base at V and 0 bases at J, with 7 bases in the middle. The germline V gene has CDR1 MNHNS and CDR2 SASEGT. There are 14 residues in the CDR3.

The sample holds one count of this clone. V usage is TRBV5-6 and J usage is TRBJ2-4; TRBD1 matches 7 bases. Per the germline V gene, CDR1 is SGHDT and CDR2 is YYEEEE. V lost 1 base, J lost 7 bases, and 5 bases stayed unmatched. The CDR3 sequence is 14 residues long. CDR3: CASSLTGDNNIQYF. The CDR3 region has the DNA TGTGCCAGCAGCTTGACAGGGGACAACAACATTCAGTACTTC.

V and J are TRBV4-1 and TRBJ2-3; 13 nucleotides match TRBD2. Trimming at V came to 4 bases and at J to 7 bases, leaving 5 bases not matched to a gene. CDR3 length equals 15 residues. The germline gives CDR1 MGHRA, CDR2 YSYEKL. The CDR3 DNA follows: TGCGCCAGCAGCCTAAGGACTAGCGGGGGATATACGCAGTATTTT. It yields the protein CASSLRTSGGYTQYF.

This sequence joins TRBV6-5 and TRBJ1-5; 7 bases match TRBD1. CDR3 length: 14 amino acids. Germline V lookup: CDR1 MNHEY, CDR2 SVGAGI. V lost 5 bases, J lost 3 bases, and 4 bases stayed unmatched. CDR3 DNA sequence: TGTGCCAGCAGTAAAACAGGGGTCAATCAGCCCCAGCATTTT. Protein product: CASSKTGVNQPQHF.

J is TRBJ2-3 and V is TRBV5-8; 8 bases match TRBD1. CDR3 size: 15 residues. Germline CDR1 SGHTS, CDR2 YDEGEE. J gave up 2 bases and V 4 bases, and 6 bases lay outside the gene matches. CDR3 residues: CASSLTGEYTDTQYF. The CDR3 DNA reads as TGTGCCAGCAGCCTGACAGGGGAATACACAGATACGCAGTATTTT.

This clone was detected once. This chain uses TRBV2 with TRBJ2-3, with TRBD1 matching 10 bases. Germline CDR1 is SNHLY and CDR2 is FYNNEI. Trimming removed 6 bases from V and 9 bases from J; junction bases left unmatched: 15. This CDR3 comprises 16 residues. CDR3 sequence (DNA): TGTGCCAGCAGATTGATGAGACAGGGGGCGGAGGGGACGCAGTATTTT. Translating gives CASRLMRQGAEGTQYF.

In this sample, this clone turned up once. This sequence joins TRBV11-2 and TRBJ1-2; D is perhaps TRBD1 (6 bases). Germline-derived CDR1 and CDR2 are SGHAT and FQNNGV. V was shortened by 4 bases and J by 4 bases, with 13 bases between the two germline ends. The CDR3 is 14 residues long. The CDR3 region is CASSSQGITYGYTF. Here the CDR3 DNA reads TGTGCCAGCAGCTCCCAGGGGATTACCTATGGCTACACCTTC.

V is TRBV6-1 and J is TRBJ1-4, with 10 nucleotides matching TRBD1. Germline CDR1 is MNHNS and CDR2 is SASEGT. V shed 4 bases, J shed 7 bases, and the junction held 9 bases outside the gene matches. This CDR3 comprises 16 residues. CDR3 coding DNA: TGTGCCAGCAGTGCCCCAGCCGGGACAGGGGCTGAAAAACTGTTTTTT. Amino acids: CASSAPAGTGAEKLFF.

The chain employs TRBV12-2 and TRBJ1-4; the table assigns TRBD1, which was not confirmed against the DNA. TRBV12-2 is deemed a pseudogene. This CDR3 is built from 18 residues. DNA for the CDR3: TGTGCAAGTCGCCCCAGGGACAGGGGGGAGGAAACTAATGAAAAACTGTTTTTT. It specifies CASRPRDRGEETNEKLFF.

The V gene is TRBV7-2, the J gene TRBJ2-7, with D possibly being TRBD2 (6 bases). Germline loops: CDR1 SGHTA, CDR2 FQGNSA. This CDR3 comprises 14 residues. V lost 4 bases and J 0 bases, leaving 10 bases between the germline ends. CDR3 region: CASSYAGGSYEQYF. CDR3 bases: TGTGCCAGCAGCTATGCCGGGGGCTCCTACGAGCAGTACTTC.

The chain joins TRBV7-2 to TRBJ2-3; TRBD2 agrees at 14 bases. The germline CDR1 and CDR2 sequences are SGHTA and FQGNSA. Trimming cost V 5 bases and J 0 bases; bases outside gene matches: 10. The CDR3 is made up of 19 amino acids. The CDR3 DNA reads TGTGCCAGCAGCGCCGGACTAGCGGGGGGCTCTACTAGCACAGATACGCAGTATTTT. It encodes CASSAGLAGGSTSTDTQYF. Looking up the rest from reference TRBV7-2 and TRBJ2-3 gives the full variable domain: GAGVSQSPSNKVTEKGKDVELRCDPISGHTALYWYRQSLGQGLEFLIYFQGNSAPDKSGLPSDRFSAERTGGSVSTLTIQRTQQEDSAVYLCASSAGLAGGSTSTDTQYFGPGTRLTVL.

CDR3 amino acids: CASSPRTSGGDEQFF. The DNA of the CDR3 is TGTGCCAGCAGTCCTCGGACTAGCGGGGGCGATGAGCAGTTCTTC. This chain connects TRBV27 to TRBJ2-1, with 13 bases that match TRBD2. Germline values: CDR1 MNHEY, CDR2 SMNVEV (reference sequence). This CDR3 has 15 amino acids. Germline trimming cut 5 bases from V and 8 bases from J; bases unmatched to any gene: 6.

J is TRBJ2-5 and V is TRBV7-9, with D tentatively TRBD1 (5 bases). Germline V gives CDR1 SEHNR, CDR2 FQNEAQ (reference sequence). The CDR3 runs to 15 residues. The germline V and J ends were trimmed by 4 bases and 4 bases, with 16 bases remaining between them. CDR3 DNA: TGTGCCAGCAGCTCTCTGTTAGCCAGGGCAGAGACCCAGTACTTC. This translates into CASSSLLARAETQYF.

The V and J genes are TRBV19 and TRBJ2-3; 7 bases agree with TRBD2. Per the germline V gene, CDR1 is LNHDA and CDR2 is SQIVND (reference sequence). The J segment lost 5 bases and the V segment lost 3 bases, leaving 17 bases of the junction unmatched. The CDR3 extends over 18 amino acids. As DNA, the CDR3 is TGTGCCAGTAGTATCTTCCCCCCGACTAGCTGGCAAAAAGATACGCAGTATTTT. Translating it yields CASSIFPPTSWQKDTQYF.

The CDR3 reads CATSDSPLDSLQETQYF. CDR3 nucleotides: TGTGCCACCAGTGACTCGCCACTGGACAGTCTCCAAGAGACCCAGTACTTC. The gene calls are TRBV24-1 and TRBJ2-5, with a possible D match to TRBD1 (6 bases). V lost 4 bases and J 1 base, leaving 18 bases between the germline ends. Germline loops: CDR1 KGHDR, CDR2 SFDVKD. The CDR3 has 17 residues.

This chain joins TRBV27 and TRBJ1-1; D is unclear. V lost 2 bases and J lost 1, with 5 bases in between. Germline V gene data show CDR1 as MNHEY and CDR2 as SMNVEV (reference sequence). The CDR3 covers 13 residues. CDR3 DNA: TGTGCCAGCAGTTTAACAACGAACACTGAAGCTTTCTTT. It is translated as CASSLTTNTEAFF.

This rearrangement joins TRBV3-1 (or the pseudogene TRBV3-2) to TRBJ1-1, with TRBD1 identical over 8 bases. From germline, CDR1 is LGHDT and CDR2 YNNKEL (reference sequence). Trimming removed 0 bases from V and 6 bases from J; junction bases left unmatched: 12. The CDR3 totals 17 residues. CDR3 sequence (DNA): TGTGCCAGCAGCCAAGATGTCCGGGCAGGGGGCCCGGCTGAAGCTTTCTTT. This codes for CASSQDVRAGGPAEAFF.